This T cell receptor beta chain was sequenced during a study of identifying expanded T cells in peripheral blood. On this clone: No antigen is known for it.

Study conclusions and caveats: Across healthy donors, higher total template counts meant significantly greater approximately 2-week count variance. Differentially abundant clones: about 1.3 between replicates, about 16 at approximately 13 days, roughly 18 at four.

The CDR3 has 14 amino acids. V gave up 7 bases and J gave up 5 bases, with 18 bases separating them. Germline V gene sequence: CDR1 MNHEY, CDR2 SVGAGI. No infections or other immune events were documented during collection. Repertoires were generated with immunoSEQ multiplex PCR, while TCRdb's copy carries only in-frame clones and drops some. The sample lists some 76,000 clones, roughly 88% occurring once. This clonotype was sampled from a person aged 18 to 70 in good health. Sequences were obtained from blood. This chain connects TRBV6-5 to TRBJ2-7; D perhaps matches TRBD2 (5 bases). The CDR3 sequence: CASTPRGYGHEQYF. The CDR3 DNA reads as TGTGCCAGCACCCCACGAGGGTACGGGCACGAGCAGTACTTC.